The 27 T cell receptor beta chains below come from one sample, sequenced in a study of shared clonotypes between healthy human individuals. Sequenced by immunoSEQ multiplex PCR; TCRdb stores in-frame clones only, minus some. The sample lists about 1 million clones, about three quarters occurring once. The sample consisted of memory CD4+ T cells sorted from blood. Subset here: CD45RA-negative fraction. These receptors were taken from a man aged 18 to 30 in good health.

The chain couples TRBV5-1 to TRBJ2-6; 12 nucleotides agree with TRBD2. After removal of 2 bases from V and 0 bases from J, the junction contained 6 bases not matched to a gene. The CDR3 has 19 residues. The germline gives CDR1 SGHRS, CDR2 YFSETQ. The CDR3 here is CASSFLGLAGTSGANVLTF. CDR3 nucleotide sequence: TGCGCCAGCAGCTTTCTCGGACTAGCGGGGACCTCTGGGGCCAACGTCCTGACTTTC.

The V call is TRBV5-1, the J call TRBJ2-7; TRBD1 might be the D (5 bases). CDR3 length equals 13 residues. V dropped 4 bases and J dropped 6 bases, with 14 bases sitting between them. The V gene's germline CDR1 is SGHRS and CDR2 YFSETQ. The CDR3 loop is CASSLISGLEQYF. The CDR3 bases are TGCGCCAGCAGCCTCATTTCAGGGCTCGAGCAGTACTTC.

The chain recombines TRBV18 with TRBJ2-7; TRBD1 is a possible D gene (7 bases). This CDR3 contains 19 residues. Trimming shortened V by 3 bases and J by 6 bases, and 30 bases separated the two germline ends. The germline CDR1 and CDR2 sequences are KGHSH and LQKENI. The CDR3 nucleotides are TGTGCCAGCTCACCGGCCTGGGGGGCTCAGGGGGTCGGGCTACGCGAGCAGTACTTC. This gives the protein CASSPAWGAQGVGLREQYF.

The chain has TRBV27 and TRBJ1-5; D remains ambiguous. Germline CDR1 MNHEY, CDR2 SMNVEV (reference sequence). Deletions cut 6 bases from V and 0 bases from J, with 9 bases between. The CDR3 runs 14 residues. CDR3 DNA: TGTGCCAGCAGGAGGGCCGATAGCAATCAGCCCCAGCATTTT. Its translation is CASRRADSNQPQHF.

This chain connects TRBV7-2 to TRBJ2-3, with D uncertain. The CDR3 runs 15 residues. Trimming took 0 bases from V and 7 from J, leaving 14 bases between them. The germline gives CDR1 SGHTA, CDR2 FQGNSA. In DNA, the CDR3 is TGTGCCAGCAGCTTAGCGCAAGTCAGTGAAAATACGCAGTATTTT. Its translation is CASSLAQVSENTQYF.

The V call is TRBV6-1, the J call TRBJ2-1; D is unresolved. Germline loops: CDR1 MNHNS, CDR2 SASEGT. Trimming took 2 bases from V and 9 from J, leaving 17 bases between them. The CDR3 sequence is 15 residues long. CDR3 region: CASSEPGRGKIEQFF. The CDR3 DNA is TGTGCCAGCAGTGAACCCGGCAGAGGAAAAATTGAGCAGTTCTTC.

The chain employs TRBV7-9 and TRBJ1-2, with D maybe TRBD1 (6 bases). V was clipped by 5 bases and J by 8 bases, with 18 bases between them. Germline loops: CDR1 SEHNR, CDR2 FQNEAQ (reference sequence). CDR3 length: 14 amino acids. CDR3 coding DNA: TGTGCCAGCAGCCTACTACAGGGATCAGTAGGCTACACCTTC. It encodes CASSLLQGSVGYTF.

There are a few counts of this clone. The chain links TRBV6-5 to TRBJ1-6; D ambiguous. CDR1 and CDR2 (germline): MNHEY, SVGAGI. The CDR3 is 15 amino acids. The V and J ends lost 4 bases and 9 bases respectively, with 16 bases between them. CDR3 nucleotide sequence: TGTGCCAGCAGTTGGGTGGAAGGGTTTGGTTCACCCCTCCACTTT. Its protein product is CASSWVEGFGSPLHF.

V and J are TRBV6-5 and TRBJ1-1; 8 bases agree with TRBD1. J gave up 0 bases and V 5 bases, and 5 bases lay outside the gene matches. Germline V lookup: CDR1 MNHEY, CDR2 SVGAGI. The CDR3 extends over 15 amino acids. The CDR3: CASSITGGVNTEAFF. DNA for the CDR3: TGTGCCAGCAGTATAACAGGGGGAGTGAACACTGAAGCTTTCTTT.

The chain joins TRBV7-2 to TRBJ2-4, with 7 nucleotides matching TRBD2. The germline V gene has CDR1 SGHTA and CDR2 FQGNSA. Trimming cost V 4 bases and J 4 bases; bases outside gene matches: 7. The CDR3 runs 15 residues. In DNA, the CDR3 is TGTGCCAGCAGCTCTCTGGAGCGGGGAAAAAACATTCAGTACTTC. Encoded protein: CASSSLERGKNIQYF.

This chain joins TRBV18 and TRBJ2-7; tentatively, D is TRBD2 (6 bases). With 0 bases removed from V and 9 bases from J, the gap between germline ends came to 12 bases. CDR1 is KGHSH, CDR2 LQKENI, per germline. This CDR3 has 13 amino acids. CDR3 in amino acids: CASSPPAGRRQYF. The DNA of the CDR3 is TGTGCCAGCTCACCACCGGCGGGGCGGAGGCAGTACTTC.

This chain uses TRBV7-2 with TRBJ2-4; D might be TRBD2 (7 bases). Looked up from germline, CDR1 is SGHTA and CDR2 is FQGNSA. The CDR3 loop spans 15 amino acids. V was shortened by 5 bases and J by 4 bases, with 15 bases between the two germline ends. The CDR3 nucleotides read TGTGCCAGCAGCCGGGGGGCGGGAGTTAAAAACATTCAGTACTTC. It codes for CASSRGAGVKNIQYF.

The CDR3 is CASMRAGGNTGELFF. Written as DNA, the CDR3 is TGTGCCAGCATGAGGGCGGGAGGGAACACCGGGGAGCTGTTTTTT. J is TRBJ2-2 and V is TRBV27; 8 bases match TRBD2. Germline V CDR1 and CDR2: MNHEY, SMNVEV (reference sequence). The CDR3 is 15 amino acids. Trimming at V came to 7 bases and at J to 1 base, leaving 5 bases not matched to a gene.

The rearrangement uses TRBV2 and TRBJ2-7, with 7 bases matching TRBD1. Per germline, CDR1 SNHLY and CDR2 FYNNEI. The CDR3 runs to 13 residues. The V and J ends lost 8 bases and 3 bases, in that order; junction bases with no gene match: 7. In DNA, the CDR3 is TGTGCCAGCGGGGGACAGAAAAACTACGAGCAGTACTTC. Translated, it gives CASGGQKNYEQYF.

The CDR3 sequence is CASITGTGSTGELFF. The CDR3 DNA is TGCGCCAGCATCACCGGGACAGGGTCAACCGGGGAGCTGTTTTTT. The gene calls are TRBV5-1 and TRBJ2-2; 9 positions agree with TRBD1. The CDR3 contains 15 residues. After removal of 6 bases from V and 5 bases from J, the junction contained 8 bases not matched to a gene. Germline V gene data show CDR1 as SGHRS and CDR2 as YFSETQ.

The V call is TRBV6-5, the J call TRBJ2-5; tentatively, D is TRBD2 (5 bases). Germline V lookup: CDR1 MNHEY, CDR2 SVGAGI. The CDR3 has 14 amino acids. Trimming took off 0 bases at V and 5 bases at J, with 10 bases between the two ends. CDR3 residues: CASSYSPSIETQYF. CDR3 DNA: TGTGCCAGCAGTTACTCGCCTAGCATCGAGACCCAGTACTTC.

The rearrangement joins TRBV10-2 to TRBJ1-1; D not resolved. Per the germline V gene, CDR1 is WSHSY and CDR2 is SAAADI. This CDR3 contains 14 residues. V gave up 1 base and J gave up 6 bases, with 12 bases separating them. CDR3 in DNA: TGCGCCAGCAGTGAGTGGAGCTATGGCGCTGAAGCTTTCTTT. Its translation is CASSEWSYGAEAFF.

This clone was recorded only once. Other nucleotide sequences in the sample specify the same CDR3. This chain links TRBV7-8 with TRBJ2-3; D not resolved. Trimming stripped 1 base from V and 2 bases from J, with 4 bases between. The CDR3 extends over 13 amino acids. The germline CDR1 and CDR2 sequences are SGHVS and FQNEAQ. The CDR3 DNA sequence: TGTGCCAGCAGCTTAGGTATCACAGATACGCAGTATTTT. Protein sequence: CASSLGITDTQYF.

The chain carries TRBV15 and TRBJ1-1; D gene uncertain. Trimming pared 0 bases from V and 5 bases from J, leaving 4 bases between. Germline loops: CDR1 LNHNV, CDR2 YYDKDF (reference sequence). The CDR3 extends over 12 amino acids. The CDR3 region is CATSRDHTEAFF. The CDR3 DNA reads TGTGCCACCAGCAGAGATCATACTGAAGCTTTCTTT.

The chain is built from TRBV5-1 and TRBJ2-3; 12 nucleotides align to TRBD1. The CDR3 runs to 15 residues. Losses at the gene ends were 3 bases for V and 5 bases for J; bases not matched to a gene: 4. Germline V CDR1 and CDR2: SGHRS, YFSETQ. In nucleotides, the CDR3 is TGCGCCAGCAGCTGGGGGACAGGGGGCAAAGATACGCAGTATTTT. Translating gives CASSWGTGGKDTQYF.

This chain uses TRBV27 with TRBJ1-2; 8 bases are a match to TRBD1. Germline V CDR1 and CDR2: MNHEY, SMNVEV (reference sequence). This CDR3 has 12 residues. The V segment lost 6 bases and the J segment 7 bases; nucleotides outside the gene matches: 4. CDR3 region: CASRDGQGGYTF. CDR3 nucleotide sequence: TGTGCCAGCAGAGACGGACAGGGTGGCTACACCTTC.

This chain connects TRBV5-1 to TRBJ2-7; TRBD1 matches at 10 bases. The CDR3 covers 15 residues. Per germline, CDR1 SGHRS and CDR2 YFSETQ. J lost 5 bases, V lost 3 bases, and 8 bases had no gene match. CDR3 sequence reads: CASSSGQGQFNEQYF. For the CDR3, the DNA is TGCGCCAGCAGCTCGGGACAGGGGCAATTCAACGAGCAGTACTTC.

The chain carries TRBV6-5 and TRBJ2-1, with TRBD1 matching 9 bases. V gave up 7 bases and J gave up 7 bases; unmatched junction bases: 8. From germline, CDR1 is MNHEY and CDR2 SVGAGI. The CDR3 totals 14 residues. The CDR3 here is CASIGTGLGNEQFF. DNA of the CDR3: TGTGCCAGCATTGGGACAGGGCTTGGGAATGAGCAGTTCTTC.

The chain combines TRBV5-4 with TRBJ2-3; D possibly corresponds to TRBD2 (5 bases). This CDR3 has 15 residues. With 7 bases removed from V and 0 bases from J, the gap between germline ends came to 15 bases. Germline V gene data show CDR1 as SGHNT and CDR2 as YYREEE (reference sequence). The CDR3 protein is CASGPLAASTDTQYF. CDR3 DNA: TGTGCCAGCGGTCCGCTAGCAGCTAGCACAGATACGCAGTATTTT.

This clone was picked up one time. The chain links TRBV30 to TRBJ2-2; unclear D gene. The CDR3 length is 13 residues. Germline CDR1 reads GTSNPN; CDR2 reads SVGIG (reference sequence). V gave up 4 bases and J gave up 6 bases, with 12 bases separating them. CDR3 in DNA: TGTGCCTGGAATATTAGGCGGTCCGGGGAGCTGTTTTTT. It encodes CAWNIRRSGELFF.

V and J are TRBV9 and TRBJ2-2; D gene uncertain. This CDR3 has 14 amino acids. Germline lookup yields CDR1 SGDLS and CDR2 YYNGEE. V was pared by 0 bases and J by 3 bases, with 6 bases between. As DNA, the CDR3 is TGTGCCAGCAGCGTAGCAGGTTACACCGGGGAGCTGTTTTTT. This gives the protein CASSVAGYTGELFF.

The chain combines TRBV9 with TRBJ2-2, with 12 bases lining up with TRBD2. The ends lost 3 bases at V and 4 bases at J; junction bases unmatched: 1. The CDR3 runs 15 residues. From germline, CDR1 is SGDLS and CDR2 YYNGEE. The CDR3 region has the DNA TGTGCCAGCAGCGCGACTAGCGGGAGCACCGGGGAGCTGTTTTTT. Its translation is CASSATSGSTGELFF. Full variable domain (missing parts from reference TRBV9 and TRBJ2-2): DSGVTQTPKHLITATGQRVTLRCSPRSGDLSVYWYQQSLDQGLQFLIQYYNGEERAKGNILERFSAQQFPDLHSELNLSSLELGDSALYFCASSATSGSTGELFFGEGSRLTVL.